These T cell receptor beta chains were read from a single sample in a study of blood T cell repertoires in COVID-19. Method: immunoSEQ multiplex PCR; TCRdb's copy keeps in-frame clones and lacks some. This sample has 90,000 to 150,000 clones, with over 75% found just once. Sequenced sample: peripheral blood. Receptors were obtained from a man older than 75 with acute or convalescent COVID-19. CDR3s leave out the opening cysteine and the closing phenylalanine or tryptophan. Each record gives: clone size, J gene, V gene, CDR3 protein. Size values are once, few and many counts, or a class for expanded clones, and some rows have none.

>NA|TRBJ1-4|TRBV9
ASSTGTGRSNEKLF
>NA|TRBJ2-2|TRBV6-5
ASRPGDLNTGELF
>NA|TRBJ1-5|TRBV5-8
ASSLAWGGNQPQH
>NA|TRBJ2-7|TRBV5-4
ASSPGSLDYEQY
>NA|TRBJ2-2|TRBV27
ATVGSYGTGELF
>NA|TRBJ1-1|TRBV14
ASSQDPGPKAF
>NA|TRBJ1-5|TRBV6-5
ASRIGQHSNQPQH
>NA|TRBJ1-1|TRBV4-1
ASSQGQDYPGNTEAF
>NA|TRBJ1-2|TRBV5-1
ASSTDRGGYT
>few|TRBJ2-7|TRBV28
ASNPGTGVREQY
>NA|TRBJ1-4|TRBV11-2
ASSLAQGEKLF
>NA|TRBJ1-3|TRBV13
ASSSRDRVDTIY
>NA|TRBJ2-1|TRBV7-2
ASSPEVTGGIYNEQF
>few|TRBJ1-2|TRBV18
ASSPVEGYT
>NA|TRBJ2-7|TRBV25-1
ASSELARGGTSSYEQY
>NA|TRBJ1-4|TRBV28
ASRGDEKLF
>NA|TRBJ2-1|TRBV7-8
ASSSVEHLQGARIRTF
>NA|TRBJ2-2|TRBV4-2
ASSQDVGRTGELF
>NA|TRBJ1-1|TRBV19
ASRQQVNTEAF
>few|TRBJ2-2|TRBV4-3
ASSQELITGRNTGELF
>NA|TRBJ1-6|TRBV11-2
ASSKGQTLH
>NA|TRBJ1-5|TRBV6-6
ASRVGGQPQH
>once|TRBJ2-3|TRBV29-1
SVEGFNTDTQY
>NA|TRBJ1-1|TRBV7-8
ASSLNPPGNTEAF
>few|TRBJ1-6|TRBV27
ASRETGTGRYNSPLH
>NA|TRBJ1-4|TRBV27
ASSPTRLATNEKLF
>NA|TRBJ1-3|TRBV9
ASSEEGGSGNTIY
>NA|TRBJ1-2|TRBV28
ASSLRTGDNYT
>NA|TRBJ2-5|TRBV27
ASSFRETQY
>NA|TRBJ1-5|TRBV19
ASRGTGTRGNQPQH
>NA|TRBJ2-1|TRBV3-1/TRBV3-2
ASSPGGVYNEQF
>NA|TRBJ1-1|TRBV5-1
ASSSSGQTYTEAF
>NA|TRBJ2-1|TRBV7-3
ASSSPGGEQGEQF
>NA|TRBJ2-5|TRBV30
AWSPPGQGRETQY
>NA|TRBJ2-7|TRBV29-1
SVPPGQAYEQY
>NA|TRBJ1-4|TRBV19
ASSQITTNEKLF
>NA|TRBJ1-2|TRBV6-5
ASMTPGQGNYGYT
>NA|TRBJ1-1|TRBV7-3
ASSVDSLGDTEAF